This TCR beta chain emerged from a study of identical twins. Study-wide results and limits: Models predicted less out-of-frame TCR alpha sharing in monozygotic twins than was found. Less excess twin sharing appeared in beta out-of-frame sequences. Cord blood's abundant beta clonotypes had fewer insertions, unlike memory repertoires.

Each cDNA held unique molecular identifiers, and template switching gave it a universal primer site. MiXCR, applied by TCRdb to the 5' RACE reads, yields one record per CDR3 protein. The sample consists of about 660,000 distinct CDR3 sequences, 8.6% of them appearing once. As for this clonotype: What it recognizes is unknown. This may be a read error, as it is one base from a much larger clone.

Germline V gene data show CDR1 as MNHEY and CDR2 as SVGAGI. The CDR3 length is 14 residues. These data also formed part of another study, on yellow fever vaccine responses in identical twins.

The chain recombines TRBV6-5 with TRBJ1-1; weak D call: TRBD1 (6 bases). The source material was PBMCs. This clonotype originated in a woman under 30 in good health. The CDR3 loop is CVSSYSRTDTEAFF. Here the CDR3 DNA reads TGTGTCAGCAGTTATTCCAGGACAGACACTGAAGCTTTCTTT.